A selection of T cell receptor beta chains follows, all from one sample in a study of shared clonotypes between healthy human individuals. Sequencing used immunoSEQ multiplex PCR; TCRdb keeps in-frame clones, though not all of them. The sample yields millions of clones, about 92% seen once. The sequenced sample was naive CD8+ T cells from PBMCs. The source is a man aged 18 to 30 in good health. Some clones in this sample may be carry-over from other donors' samples. Both conserved end residues are part of each CDR3.

>TRBJ2-5|TRBV27|15
CASSHGTSGQETQYF
>TRBJ2-6|TRBV9|13
CASSPGDPNVLTF
>TRBJ2-1|TRBV27|15
CASSPGARAYNEQFF
>TRBJ2-7|TRBV11-3|15
CASSFGTGFSYEQYF
>TRBJ2-7|TRBV5-6|14
CASTDRGSSYEQYF
>TRBJ2-2|TRBV7-9|16
CASSTTGTWNTGELFF
>TRBJ1-4|TRBV19|16
CASSIERRSAYEKLFF
>TRBJ1-1|TRBV27|15
CASSSTGLMNTEAFF
>TRBJ2-7|TRBV5-1|14
CASSLGQVAYEQYF
>TRBJ1-5|TRBV28|14
CASTLRAANQPQHF
>TRBJ2-1|TRBV4-3|15
CASSQGAGGYSEQFF
>TRBJ2-5|TRBV9|15
CASSVVDGGEETQYF
>TRBJ1-5|TRBV15|17
CATSRVPGTGGVQPQHF
>TRBJ2-1|TRBV18|13
CASSPPTREEQFF
>TRBJ2-1|TRBV28|17
CASSLRTSGPSYNEQFF
>TRBJ2-7|TRBV29-1|12
CSVAQGAYEQYF
>TRBJ1-1|TRBV29-1|13
CSASEGGGTEAFF
>TRBJ1-4|TRBV9|13
CASSQGGSEKLFF
>TRBJ2-7|TRBV6-6|12
CASSYPMGEQYF
>TRBJ2-1|TRBV27|15
CASSSRLAAYNEQFF
>TRBJ1-2|TRBV5-6|15
CASSLGTPPRNGYTF
>TRBJ2-2|TRBV7-8|14
CASSLGSNTGELFF
>TRBJ2-3|TRBV2|15
CASWVGGISTDTQYF
>TRBJ2-7|TRBV28|19
CASSFEGRGLAGLFYEQYF
>TRBJ1-1|TRBV7-2|15
CASSLRGGKNTEAFF
>TRBJ1-2|TRBV13|13
CASSLGRNYGYTF
>TRBJ2-7|TRBV9|14
CASSDRALGGEQYF
>TRBJ1-1|TRBV10-3|18
CAISESDREPTMNTEAFF
>TRBJ1-2|TRBV28|15
CASSSLRQGDYGYTF
>TRBJ1-1|TRBV21-1|15
CALAGGDPGRTEAFF
>TRBJ2-1|TRBV6-5|13
CASSSPLGSEQFF
>TRBJ2-3|TRBV15|17
CATAPGQGLFGTDTQYF
>TRBJ2-7|TRBV28|15
CASSLSEGLAFEQYF
>TRBJ2-1|TRBV11-2|12
CASSLGRQREFF
>TRBJ2-5|TRBV6-1|14
CASSVRRTTETQYF
>TRBJ2-2|TRBV7-8|13
CASYDGNTGELFF
>TRBJ1-2|TRBV27|15
CASRESAYREGGYTF
>TRBJ1-6|TRBV10-2|16
CASRSDRASYNSPLHF
>TRBJ2-7|TRBV2|15
CASSDRGGQGYEQYF
>TRBJ2-7|TRBV6-5|14
CASSQQVYAYEQYF
>NA|TRBV28|14
CASSRQGSSYEQYF
>TRBJ2-1|TRBV19|15
CASRLAGSSYNEQFF
>TRBJ2-7|TRBV2|10
CASRDYEQYF
>TRBJ2-1|TRBV7-2|14
CASSHTSGNNEQFF
>TRBJ2-7|TRBV5-1|13
CASTHGDGYEQYF
>TRBJ2-7|TRBV28|15
CASSLLAGVSYEQYF
>TRBJ2-7|TRBV9|14
CASSVEASLYEQYF
>NA|TRBV5-6|16
CASTLGGSFAGYEQYF
>TRBJ2-3|TRBV4-1|16
CASSQVRERDTDTQYF
>TRBJ1-4|TRBV9|15
CASSVTGTTNEKLFF
>TRBJ1-1|TRBV4-1|16
CASSPREGFRNTEAFF
>TRBJ2-1|TRBV19|14
CASSQHPSYNEQFF
>TRBJ1-5|TRBV6-1|15
CASTDPRGGGVSQHF
>NA|TRBV29-1|13
CSVQGLSSYEQYF
>TRBJ2-2|TRBV29-1|14
CSVDQRENTGELFF